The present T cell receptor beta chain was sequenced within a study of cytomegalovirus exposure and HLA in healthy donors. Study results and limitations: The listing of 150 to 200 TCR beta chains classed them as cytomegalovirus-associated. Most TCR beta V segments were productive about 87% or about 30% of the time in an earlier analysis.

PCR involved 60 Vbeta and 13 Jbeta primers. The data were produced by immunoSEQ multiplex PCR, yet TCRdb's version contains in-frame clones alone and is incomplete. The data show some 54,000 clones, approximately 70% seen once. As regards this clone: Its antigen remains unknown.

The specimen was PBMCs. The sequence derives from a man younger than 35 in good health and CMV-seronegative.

The CDR3 DNA follows: TGTGCCACCTTCGGGGGGCGCGACAAGAACACTGAAGCTTTCTTT. Translation gives CATFGGRDKNTEAFF. The J gene is TRBJ1-1, the V gene TRBV16; D is possibly TRBD1 (6 bases). The germline V gene encodes CDR1 KGHSY and CDR2 FQNENV. Trimming cost V 10 bases and J 1 base, with 19 bases left between them. The CDR3 runs to 15 residues.